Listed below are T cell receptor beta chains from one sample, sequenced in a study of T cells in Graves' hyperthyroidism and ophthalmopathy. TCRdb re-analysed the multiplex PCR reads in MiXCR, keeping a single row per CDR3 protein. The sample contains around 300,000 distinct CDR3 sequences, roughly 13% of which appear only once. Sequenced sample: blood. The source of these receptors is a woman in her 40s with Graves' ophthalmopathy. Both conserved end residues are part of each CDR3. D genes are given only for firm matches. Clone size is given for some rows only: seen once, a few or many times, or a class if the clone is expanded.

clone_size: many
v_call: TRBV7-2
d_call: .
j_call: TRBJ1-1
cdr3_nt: TGTGCCAGCAGCCAATACGGGACACAATTTGAAGCTTTCTTT
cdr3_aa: CASSQYGTQFEAFF

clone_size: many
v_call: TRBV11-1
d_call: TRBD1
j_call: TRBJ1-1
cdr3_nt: TGTGCCAGCAGCACAGACAGGGCTACTGAAGCTTTCTTT
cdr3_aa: CASSTDRATEAFF

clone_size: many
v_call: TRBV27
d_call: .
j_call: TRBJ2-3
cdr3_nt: TGTGCCAGCAGTTTATCGGAGGGAGCGGATACGCAGTATTTT
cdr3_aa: CASSLSEGADTQYF

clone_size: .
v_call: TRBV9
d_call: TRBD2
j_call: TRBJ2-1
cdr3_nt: TGTGCCAGCAGCGGTGGACTAGCGGGAGTCAGTGAGCAGTTCTTC
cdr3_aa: CASSGGLAGVSEQFF

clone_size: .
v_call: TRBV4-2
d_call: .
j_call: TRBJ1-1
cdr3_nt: TGTGCCAGCAGCCAAGCGGGGATGAACACTGAAGCTTTCTTT
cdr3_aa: CASSQAGMNTEAFF

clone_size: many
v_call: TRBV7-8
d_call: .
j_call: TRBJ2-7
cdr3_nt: TGTGCCAGCAGCCGAGACACGACCTACGAGCAGTACTTC
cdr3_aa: CASSRDTTYEQYF

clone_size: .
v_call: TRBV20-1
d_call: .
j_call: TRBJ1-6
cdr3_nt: TGCAGTGCCCCACTCCAGACAGTACCTAATTCACCCCTCCACTTT
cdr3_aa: CSAPLQTVPNSPLHF

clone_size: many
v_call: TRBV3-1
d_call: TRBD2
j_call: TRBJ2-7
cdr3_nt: TGTGCCAGCAGCCAAGGGAGCGGGGGGGACGAGCAGTACTTC
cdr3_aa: CASSQGSGGDEQYF

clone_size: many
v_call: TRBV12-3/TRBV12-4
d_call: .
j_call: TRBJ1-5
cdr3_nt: TGTGCCAGCAGTTCCCTCGGGACTCGGGGAAGCAATCAGCCCCAGCATTTT
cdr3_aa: CASSSLGTRGSNQPQHF

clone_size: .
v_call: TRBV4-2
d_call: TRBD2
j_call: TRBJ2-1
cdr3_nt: TGTGCCAGCAGCCAAGAAGGGACTAGCGCATATGAGCAGTTCTTC
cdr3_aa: CASSQEGTSAYEQFF

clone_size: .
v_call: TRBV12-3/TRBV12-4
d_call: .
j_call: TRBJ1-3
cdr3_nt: TGTGCCAGCAGTTTACGGGGGTTAAACTCTGGAAACACCATATATTTT
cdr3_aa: CASSLRGLNSGNTIYF

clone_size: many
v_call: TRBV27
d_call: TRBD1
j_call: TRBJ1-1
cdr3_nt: TGTGCCAGCAGACCTCGGGACAGGGGGGGGACTGAAGCTTTCTTT
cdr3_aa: CASRPRDRGGTEAFF

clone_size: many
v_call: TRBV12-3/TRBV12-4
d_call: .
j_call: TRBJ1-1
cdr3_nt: TGTGCCAGCAGTTTCGAAGATGGCACTGAAGCTTTCTTT
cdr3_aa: CASSFEDGTEAFF

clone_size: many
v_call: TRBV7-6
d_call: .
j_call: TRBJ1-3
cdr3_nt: TGTGCCAGCAGCTTAGCCCAAGGAGGAAACACCATATATTTT
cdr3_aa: CASSLAQGGNTIYF

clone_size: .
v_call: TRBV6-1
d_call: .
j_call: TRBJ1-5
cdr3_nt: TGTGCCAGCAGTCAGATTTCCAATCAGCCCCAGCATTTT
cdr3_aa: CASSQISNQPQHF

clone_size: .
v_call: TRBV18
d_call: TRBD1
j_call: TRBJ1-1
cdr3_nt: TGTGCCAGCTCACCAGGGACAGGGGTAGGGACTGAAGCTTTCTTT
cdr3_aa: CASSPGTGVGTEAFF

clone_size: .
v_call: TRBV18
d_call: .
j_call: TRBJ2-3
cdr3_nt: TGTGCCAGCTCACCGGGACTCCGCACAGATACGCAGTATTTT
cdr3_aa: CASSPGLRTDTQYF

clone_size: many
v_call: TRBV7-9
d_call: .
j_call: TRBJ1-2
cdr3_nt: TGTGCCAGCAGCTTACAACAGGGAACCAACTATGGCTACACCTTC
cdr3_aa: CASSLQQGTNYGYTF

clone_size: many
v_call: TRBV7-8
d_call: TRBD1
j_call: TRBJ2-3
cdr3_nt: TGTGCCAGCAGCCACTTGGGACAGTATACAGATACGCAGTATTTT
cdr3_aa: CASSHLGQYTDTQYF

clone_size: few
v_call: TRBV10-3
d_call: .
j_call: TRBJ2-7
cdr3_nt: TGTGCCATCAGTGATTTAAGCAGGGGCGCCTACGAGCAGTACTTC
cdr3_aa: CAISDLSRGAYEQYF

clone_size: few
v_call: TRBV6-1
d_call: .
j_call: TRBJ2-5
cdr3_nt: TGTGCCAGCAGTTCCGGGAACCTTGAGACCCAGTACTTC
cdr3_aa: CASSSGNLETQYF

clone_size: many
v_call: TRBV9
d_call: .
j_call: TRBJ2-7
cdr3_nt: TGTGCCAGCAGCGTAGTGGAAGGGGGCGAGCAGTACTTC
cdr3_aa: CASSVVEGGEQYF

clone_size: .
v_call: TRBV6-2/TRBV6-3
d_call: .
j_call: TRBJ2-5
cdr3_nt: TGTGCCAGCAGATTGAGCGGGGACAAACAAGAGACCCAGTACTTC
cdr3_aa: CASRLSGDKQETQYF